The following is a T cell receptor (beta chain) sequence with its context. In the original processing: Estimation of nucleated cell counts relied on the amplification of reference gene primers. Profiled with immunoSEQ multiplex PCR; TCRdb holds only in-frame clones, not every one. That table furnishes V, J and clone size, whereas the DNA furnished D and trimming. The table has 250,000 to 350,000 clones, 80% to 90% seen once; the top ten hold roughly 0.8%. These data come from a study of blood T cell repertoires in COVID-19. Study at large: PBMCs, B-cell-depleted T cells, or T cells provided the cDNA or gDNA that made up the material.

Germline CDR1 MNHNS, CDR2 SASEGT. The CDR3 contains 16 residues. Losses at the gene ends were 3 bases for V and 1 base for J; bases not matched to a gene: 8. This chain links TRBV6-1 with TRBJ1-1, with TRBD1 matching 7 bases. Sequencing was done on a sample of peripheral blood. The TCR originated in a man aged 25-45 years with acute or convalescent COVID-19. In DNA, the CDR3 is TGTGCCAGCAGTGAGGAAGTTGCAGGGGGGAACACTGAAGCTTTCTTT. Translation gives CASSEEVAGGNTEAFF.